What follows describes a single T cell receptor beta chain. Antigen specificity is unknown. From germline, CDR1 is ENHRY and CDR2 SYGVKD. This CDR3 is built from 16 residues. V gave up 0 bases and J gave up 2 bases, with 14 bases separating them. These data are taken from a study of identical twins. General study results and limits: An excess of low generation probability was shown by twin-shared out-of-frame alpha sequences. For zero-insertion analyses, partial confounding could come from invariant MAIT and iNKT cells.

A universal primer site was created by template switching, with the cDNA bearing unique molecular identifiers. Using its own MiXCR run on the 5' RACE reads, TCRdb lists one record per CDR3 protein. The repertoire holds around 1.7 million distinct CDR3 sequences, with less than 35% as singletons. The clonotype originates from a newborn girl in good health. The sequenced sample was cord blood. The chain combines TRBV10-3 with TRBJ2-7; D is tentatively TRBD1 or TRBD2 (5 bases each). The CDR3 nucleotides are TGTGCCATCAGTGAGTCGGGGGACCAGACCACCTACGAGCAGTACTTC. Translated: CAISESGDQTTYEQYF.